Sequencing of this T cell receptor (beta chain) was carried out in a study of blood T cell repertoires in COVID-19. Study-wide background: PBMCs, B-cell-depleted T cells, or T cells were the source of the cDNA or gDNA that made up the material.

Allocation to cohorts depended on clinical history reported by the participants. Per the study methods: From reference gene primer amplification, estimates of nucleated cell counts were derived. Sequencing was performed with immunoSEQ multiplex PCR; in TCRdb, only in-frame clones are kept and a portion is missing. The DNA gave D and trimming, while V, J and clone size come from that table. The sample includes roughly 260,000 clones, about 90% of them seen just once. Germline V gene data show CDR1 as SGHTA and CDR2 as FQGTGA. The CDR3 spans 16 residues. The ends lost 1 base at V and 6 bases at J; junction bases unmatched: 8. This clone was seen a single time.

This receptor was taken from a human donor in a cohort exposed to, infected with or recovered from COVID-19 (not recorded which). The donor label of this sample is uncertain. J is TRBJ2-1 and V is TRBV7-3; TRBD2 matches 8 bases. What was sequenced was PBMCs or T cells enriched from blood (not recorded which). The CDR3 DNA reads TGTGCCAGCAGCTTAATTGGGCTAGCGGGCGGCAATGAGCAGTTCTTC. Protein sequence: CASSLIGLAGGNEQFF. Using reference TRBV7-3 and TRBJ2-1 for the parts outside the CDR3, the full variable domain is GAGVSQTPSNKVTEKGKYVELRCDPISGHTALYWYRQSLGQGPEFLIYFQGTGAADDSGLPNDRFFAVRPEGSVSTLKIQRTERGDSAVYLCASSLIGLAGGNEQFFGPGTRLTVL.